One T cell receptor beta chain is described in this entry. The antigen is unknown. This sample was taken from a study of cytomegalovirus exposure and HLA in healthy donors. Findings and caveats of the study: Reports state that TCR beta sequences accurately predicted most subjects' HLA-A and HLA-B alleles.

PCR primers comprised 60 Vbeta and 13 Jbeta primers. Profiling relied on immunoSEQ multiplex PCR, and the TCRdb table lists in-frame clones only, not all of them. The data hold 100,000 to 150,000 clones, with roughly four fifths observed a single time. CDR3 size: 13 residues. Per the germline V gene, CDR1 is SNHLY and CDR2 is FYNNEI. Trimming pared 7 bases from V and 3 bases from J, leaving 12 bases between. The sequence derives from a boy aged 2 to 10 in good health and CMV-seronegative. Sequencing was performed on PBMCs. V usage is TRBV2 and J usage is TRBJ2-5; D is ambiguous. The CDR3 sequence is CASTAEQKETQYF. The CDR3 region has the DNA TGTGCCAGCACTGCGGAGCAGAAAGAGACCCAGTACTTC.